The text below deals with one T cell receptor (beta chain). The read terminates 3 residues before the CDR3 end, so the remaining end is supplied by the germline J gene. TCRdb's table, derived via immunoSEQ multiplex PCR, lists solely in-frame clones and lacks some. The sample holds 30,000 or so clones. V was pared by 3 bases and J by 3 bases, with 10 bases of the junction left unmatched. Per the germline V gene, CDR1 is MGHRA and CDR2 is YSYEKL. This CDR3 is 16 amino acids long. This sample was taken from a study of T cells in women clearing cervical HPV infection. Sequenced sample: blood buffy coat. J is TRBJ1-2 and V is TRBV4-1; TRBD1 matches 7 bases. The clonotype was recovered from a woman aged 18 to 75 with a cervical HPV16 infection that either progressed to CIN3+ or cleared (not recorded which). The CDR3 reads CASSHHPSGQDYGYTF. CDR3 DNA (partial): TGCGCCAGCAGCCACCACCCTTCCGGACAGGACTATGGC.